This is a list of T cell receptor beta chains from one sample in a study of cytomegalovirus exposure and HLA in healthy donors. Some clones are missing from TCRdb's copy, which holds only in-frame ones; the method was immunoSEQ multiplex PCR. The repertoire holds around 110,000 clones, with about two thirds as singletons. Sequenced sample: PBMCs. The receptor set was obtained from a boy between 10 and 17 years old in good health and CMV-seronegative. Both conserved end residues are part of each CDR3. Each record gives: V gene, J gene, CDR3 protein.

v_call: TRBV5-1
j_call: TRBJ1-1
cdr3_aa: CASSLDPMGEATEAFF

v_call: TRBV9
j_call: TRBJ1-1
cdr3_aa: CARCGGYTEAFF

v_call: TRBV2
j_call: TRBJ2-2
cdr3_aa: CASSEYPAGGSGELFF

v_call: TRBV5-1
j_call: TRBJ1-2
cdr3_aa: CASAGQDYGYTF

v_call: TRBV28
j_call: TRBJ1-1
cdr3_aa: CASVSQGKIEAFF

v_call: TRBV5-1
j_call: TRBJ1-5
cdr3_aa: CASSLEGQGNQPQHF

v_call: TRBV6-6
j_call: TRBJ2-1
cdr3_aa: CATSLVNEQFF

v_call: TRBV28
j_call: TRBJ1-6
cdr3_aa: CASSLFRSSYNSPLHF

v_call: TRBV29-1
j_call: TRBJ1-1
cdr3_aa: CSVGGRMNTEAFF

v_call: TRBV5-4
j_call: TRBJ2-3
cdr3_aa: CASSRVSAASTDTQYF

v_call: TRBV2
j_call: TRBJ2-1
cdr3_aa: CASRPPGLAGASEQFF

v_call: TRBV6-1
j_call: TRBJ2-1
cdr3_aa: CATDEIYNEQFF

v_call: TRBV11-2
j_call: TRBJ2-3
cdr3_aa: CASSDVASGRAGYTQYF

v_call: TRBV5-6
j_call: TRBJ2-4
cdr3_aa: CASSLKRGTSGTNIQYF

v_call: TRBV5-1
j_call: TRBJ2-7
cdr3_aa: CASSSDSYEQYF

v_call: TRBV30
j_call: TRBJ1-1
cdr3_aa: CAWRNRGEAFF

v_call: TRBV6-1
j_call: TRBJ1-2
cdr3_aa: CASRNTGPRGYGYTF

v_call: TRBV9
j_call: TRBJ2-3
cdr3_aa: CASSGFGGGDTQYF

v_call: TRBV7-2
j_call: TRBJ1-2
cdr3_aa: CASSTKVQGPYGYTF

v_call: TRBV7-2
j_call: TRBJ2-7
cdr3_aa: CASRWEGGTYEQYF

v_call: TRBV27
j_call: TRBJ2-3
cdr3_aa: CAGSLIRESTDTQYF

v_call: TRBV16
j_call: TRBJ1-1
cdr3_aa: CASSPQGNTEAFF

v_call: TRBV6-5
j_call: TRBJ2-7
cdr3_aa: CASSYRTGYDEQYF

v_call: TRBV29-1
j_call: TRBJ2-7
cdr3_aa: CRGTGGFHEQYF

v_call: TRBV10-3
j_call: TRBJ1-1
cdr3_aa: CAIARTGGDTEAFF

v_call: TRBV15
j_call: TRBJ2-3
cdr3_aa: CATQKEFTDTQYF

v_call: TRBV5-1
j_call: TRBJ2-2
cdr3_aa: CASSPGTGATGELFF

v_call: TRBV9
j_call: TRBJ2-1
cdr3_aa: CASSVTSVGNEQFF

v_call: TRBV4-3
j_call: TRBJ1-4
cdr3_aa: CASSQDRGQGAGEKLFF

v_call: TRBV5-1
j_call: TRBJ1-1
cdr3_aa: CASSFSSVNTEAFF

v_call: TRBV5-4
j_call: TRBJ2-5
cdr3_aa: CASSLRGQETQYF

v_call: TRBV5-1
j_call: TRBJ2-5
cdr3_aa: CASSLGDVRETQYF

v_call: TRBV5-1
j_call: TRBJ1-3
cdr3_aa: CASSWGDSGNTIYF

v_call: TRBV5-1
j_call: TRBJ2-1
cdr3_aa: CASSLGGSGGVEQFF

v_call: TRBV6-5
j_call: TRBJ2-7
cdr3_aa: CASSHLAGSYEQYF

v_call: TRBV10-3
j_call: TRBJ2-2
cdr3_aa: CASRRTSADTGELFF

v_call: TRBV28
j_call: TRBJ2-5
cdr3_aa: CATLGQGGAKTQYF

v_call: TRBV11-2
j_call: TRBJ1-1
cdr3_aa: CASSLDMQAPSFF

v_call: TRBV27
j_call: TRBJ2-2
cdr3_aa: CASSLDRNTGELFF

v_call: TRBV5-8
j_call: TRBJ2-3
cdr3_aa: CASSFAGSGTDTQYF

v_call: TRBV7-9
j_call: TRBJ2-7
cdr3_aa: CASSSDYLSSYEQYF

v_call: TRBV9
j_call: TRBJ2-7
cdr3_aa: CASSVSMPGEQYF

v_call: TRBV11-2
j_call: TRBJ2-3
cdr3_aa: CASSFTGVTTDTQYF

v_call: TRBV7-2
j_call: TRBJ1-1
cdr3_aa: CASSGRGNTEAFF

v_call: TRBV7-8
j_call: TRBJ1-4
cdr3_aa: CASHEQGGRNEKLFF

v_call: TRBV5-1
j_call: TRBJ2-2
cdr3_aa: CASSFLAGVDTGELFF

v_call: TRBV4-3
j_call: TRBJ1-5
cdr3_aa: CASSQDWAGYQPQHF

v_call: TRBV28
j_call: TRBJ2-5
cdr3_aa: CASSLAGGPGETQYF

v_call: TRBV5-4
j_call: TRBJ2-3
cdr3_aa: CASSLEGGDTQYF

v_call: TRBV9
j_call: TRBJ1-1
cdr3_aa: CASSVSSGWEDTEAFF

v_call: TRBV27
j_call: TRBJ2-6
cdr3_aa: CASSWGAGANVLTF

v_call: TRBV7-2
j_call: TRBJ2-7
cdr3_aa: CASSQDRALSYEQYF

v_call: TRBV5-4
j_call: TRBJ1-4
cdr3_aa: CASSGQGRGNEKLFF

v_call: TRBV6-4
j_call: TRBJ1-6
cdr3_aa: CASSDSWGRSSYNSPLHF

v_call: TRBV28
j_call: TRBJ1-1
cdr3_aa: CASNPRGYTEAFF

v_call: TRBV5-6
j_call: TRBJ2-1
cdr3_aa: CASSLYTTIYNEQFF

v_call: TRBV19
j_call: TRBJ1-2
cdr3_aa: CASRIWTGGNYGYTF